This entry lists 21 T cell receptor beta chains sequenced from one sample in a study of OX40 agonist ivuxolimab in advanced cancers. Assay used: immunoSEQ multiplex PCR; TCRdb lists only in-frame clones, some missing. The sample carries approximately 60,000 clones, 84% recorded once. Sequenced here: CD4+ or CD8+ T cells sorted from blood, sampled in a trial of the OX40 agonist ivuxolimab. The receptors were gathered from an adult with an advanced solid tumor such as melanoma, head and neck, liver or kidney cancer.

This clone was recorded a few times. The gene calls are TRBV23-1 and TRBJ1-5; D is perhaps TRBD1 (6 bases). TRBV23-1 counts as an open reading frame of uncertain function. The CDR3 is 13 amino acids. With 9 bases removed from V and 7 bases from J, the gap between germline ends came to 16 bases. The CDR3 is CASRPGVKQPQHF. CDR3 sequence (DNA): TGCGCCAGTAGACCAGGGGTAAAGCAGCCCCAGCATTTT.

The CDR3 DNA is TGCAGCGTTGGCGGGAGTTACACAGATACGCAGTATTTT. This encodes CSVGGSYTDTQYF. The J gene is TRBJ2-3, the V gene TRBV29-1, with 7 bases that match TRBD2. Germline lookup yields CDR1 SQVTM and CDR2 ANQGSEA. This CDR3 has 13 amino acids. J lost 2 bases, V lost 4 bases, and 3 bases had no gene match.

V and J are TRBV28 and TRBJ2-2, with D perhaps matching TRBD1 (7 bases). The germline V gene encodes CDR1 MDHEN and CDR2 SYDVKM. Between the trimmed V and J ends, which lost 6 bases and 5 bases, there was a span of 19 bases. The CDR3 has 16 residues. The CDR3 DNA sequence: TGTGCCAGCAGCCGCCACCGGGGGACAGATACCGGGGAGCTGTTTTTT. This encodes CASSRHRGTDTGELFF. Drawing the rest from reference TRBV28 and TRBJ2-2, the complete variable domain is DVKVTQSSRYLVKRTGEKVFLECVQDMDHENMFWYRQDPGLGLRLIYFSYDVKMKEKGDIPEGYSVSREKKERFSLILESASTNQTSMYLCASSRHRGTDTGELFFGEGSRLTVL.

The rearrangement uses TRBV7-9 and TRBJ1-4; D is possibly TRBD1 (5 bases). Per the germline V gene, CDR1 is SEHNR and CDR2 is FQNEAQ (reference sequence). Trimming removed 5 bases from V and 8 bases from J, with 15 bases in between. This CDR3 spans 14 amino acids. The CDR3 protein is CASSEYRLREKLFF. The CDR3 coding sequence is TGTGCCAGCAGCGAATACAGGCTTAGAGAAAAACTGTTTTTT.

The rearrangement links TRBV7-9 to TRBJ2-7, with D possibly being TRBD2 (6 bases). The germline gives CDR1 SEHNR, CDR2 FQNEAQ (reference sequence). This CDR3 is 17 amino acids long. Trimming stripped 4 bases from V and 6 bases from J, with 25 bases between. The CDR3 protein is CASSSFPSLGGIGEQYF. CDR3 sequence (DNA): TGTGCCAGCAGCTCCTTTCCTTCGTTGGGCGGGATAGGCGAGCAGTACTTC.

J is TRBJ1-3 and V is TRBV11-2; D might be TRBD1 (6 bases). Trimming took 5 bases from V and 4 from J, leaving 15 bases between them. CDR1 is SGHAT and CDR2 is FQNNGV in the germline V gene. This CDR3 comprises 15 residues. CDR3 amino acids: CASSPGTINGNTIYF. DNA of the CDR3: TGTGCCAGCAGCCCTGGGACAATAAACGGAAACACCATATATTTT.

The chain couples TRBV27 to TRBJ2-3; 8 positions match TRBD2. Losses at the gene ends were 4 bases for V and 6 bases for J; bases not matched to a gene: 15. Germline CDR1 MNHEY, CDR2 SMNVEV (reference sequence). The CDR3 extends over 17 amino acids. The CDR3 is CASSSEVQRGRLDTQYF. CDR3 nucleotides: TGTGCCAGCAGTTCGGAAGTTCAGCGGGGGCGGCTCGATACGCAGTATTTT.

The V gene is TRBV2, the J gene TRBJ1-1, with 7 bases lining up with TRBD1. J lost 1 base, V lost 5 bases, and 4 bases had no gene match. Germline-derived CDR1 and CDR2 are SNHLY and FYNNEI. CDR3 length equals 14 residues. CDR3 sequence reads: CASSLQGKNTEAFF. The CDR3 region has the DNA TGTGCCAGCAGTCTACAGGGGAAGAACACTGAAGCTTTCTTT. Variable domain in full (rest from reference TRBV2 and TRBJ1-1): EPEVTQTPSHQVTQMGQEVILRCVPISNHLYFYWYRQILGQKVEFLVSFYNNEISEKSEIFDDQFSVERPDGSNFTLKIRSTKLEDSAMYFCASSLQGKNTEAFFGQGTRLTVV.

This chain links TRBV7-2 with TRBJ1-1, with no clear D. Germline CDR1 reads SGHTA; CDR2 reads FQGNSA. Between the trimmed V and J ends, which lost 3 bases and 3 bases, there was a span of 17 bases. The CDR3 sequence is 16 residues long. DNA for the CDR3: TGTGCCAGCAGCTTGGGTTGGAGTGAGGGAGACACTGAAGCTTTCTTT. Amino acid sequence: CASSLGWSEGDTEAFF.

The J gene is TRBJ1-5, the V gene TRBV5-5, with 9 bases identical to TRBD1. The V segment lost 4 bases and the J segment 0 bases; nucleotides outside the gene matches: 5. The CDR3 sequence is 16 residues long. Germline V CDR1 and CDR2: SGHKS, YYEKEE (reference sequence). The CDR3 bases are TGTGCCAGCAGCCTGGGACAGGGTCATAGCAATCAGCCCCAGCATTTT. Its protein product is CASSLGQGHSNQPQHF.

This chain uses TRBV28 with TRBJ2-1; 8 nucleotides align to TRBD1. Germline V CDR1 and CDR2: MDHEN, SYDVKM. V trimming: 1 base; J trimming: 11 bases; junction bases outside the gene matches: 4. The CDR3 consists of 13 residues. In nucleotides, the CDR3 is TGTGCCAGCAGTTTATTAGACAGGGGACAGCAGTTCTTC. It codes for CASSLLDRGQQFF.

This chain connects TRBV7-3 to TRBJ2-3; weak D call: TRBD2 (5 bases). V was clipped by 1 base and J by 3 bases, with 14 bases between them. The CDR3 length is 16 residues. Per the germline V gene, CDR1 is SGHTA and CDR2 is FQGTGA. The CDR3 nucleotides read TGTGCCAGCAGCTTAATGAGGCAGCGAGGGACAGATACGCAGTATTTT. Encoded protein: CASSLMRQRGTDTQYF.

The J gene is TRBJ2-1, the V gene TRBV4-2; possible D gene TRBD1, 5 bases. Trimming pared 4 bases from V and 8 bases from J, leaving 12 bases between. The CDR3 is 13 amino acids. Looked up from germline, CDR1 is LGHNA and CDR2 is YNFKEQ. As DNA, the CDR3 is TGTGCCAGCAGCCGGATAACAGGAGATGAGCAGTTCTTC. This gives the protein CASSRITGDEQFF.

The CDR3 here is CASTKRTTGGYGNTIYF. Written as DNA, the CDR3 is TGTGCCAGCACTAAAAGAACGACAGGGGGCTACGGAAACACCATATATTTT. The gene calls are TRBV5-4 and TRBJ1-3; 10 positions agree with TRBD1. Trimming removed 6 bases from V and 4 bases from J; junction bases left unmatched: 13. The CDR3 contains 17 residues. The germline gives CDR1 SGHNT, CDR2 YYREEE (reference sequence).

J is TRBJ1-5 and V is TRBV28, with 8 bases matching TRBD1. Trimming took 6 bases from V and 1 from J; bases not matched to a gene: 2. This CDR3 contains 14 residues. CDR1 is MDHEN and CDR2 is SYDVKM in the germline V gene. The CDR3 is CASRQGGSNQPQHF. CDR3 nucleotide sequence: TGTGCCAGCAGACAGGGGGGAAGCAATCAGCCCCAGCATTTT.

The CDR3 loop is CASSLQGDNTGELFF. CDR3 DNA sequence: TGTGCCAGCAGCTTACAGGGAGATAACACCGGGGAGCTGTTTTTT. The chain uses TRBV7-6 and TRBJ2-2; D possibly uses TRBD1 or TRBD2 (5 bases each). The CDR3 loop spans 15 amino acids. Germline CDR1 is SGHVS and CDR2 is FNYEAQ. V lost 2 bases and J 2 bases, leaving 9 bases between the germline ends.

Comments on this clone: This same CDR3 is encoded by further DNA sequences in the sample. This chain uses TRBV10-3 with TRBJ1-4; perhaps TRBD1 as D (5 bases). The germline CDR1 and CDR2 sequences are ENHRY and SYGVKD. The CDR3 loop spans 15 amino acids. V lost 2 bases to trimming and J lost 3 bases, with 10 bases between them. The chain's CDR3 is CAISERQGSNEKLFF. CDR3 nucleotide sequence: TGTGCCATCAGTGAGCGGCAGGGTTCTAATGAAAAACTGTTTTTT.

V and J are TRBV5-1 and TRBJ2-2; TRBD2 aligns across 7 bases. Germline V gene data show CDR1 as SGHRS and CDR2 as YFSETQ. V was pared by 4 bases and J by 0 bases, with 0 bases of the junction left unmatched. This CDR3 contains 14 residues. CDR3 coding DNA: TGCGCCAGCAGCGGGAGGGCGAACACCGGGGAGCTGTTTTTT. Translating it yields CASSGRANTGELFF.

The CDR3 region has the DNA TGCGCCAGCAGCCAAACGTTGGCAGGGGGCTCAGATACGCAGTATTTT. It encodes CASSQTLAGGSDTQYF. The chain joins TRBV4-3 to TRBJ2-3, with 8 nucleotides matching TRBD1. CDR3 length: 16 amino acids. The V segment lost 2 bases and the J segment 4 bases; nucleotides outside the gene matches: 8. Germline CDR1 and CDR2: LGHNA and YSLEER.

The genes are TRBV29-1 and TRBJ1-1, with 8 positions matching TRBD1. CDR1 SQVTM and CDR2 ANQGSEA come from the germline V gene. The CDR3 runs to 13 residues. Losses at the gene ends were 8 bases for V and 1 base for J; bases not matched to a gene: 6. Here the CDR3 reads CSSEDRANTEAFF. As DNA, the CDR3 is TGCAGCTCCGAGGACAGGGCGAACACTGAAGCTTTCTTT.

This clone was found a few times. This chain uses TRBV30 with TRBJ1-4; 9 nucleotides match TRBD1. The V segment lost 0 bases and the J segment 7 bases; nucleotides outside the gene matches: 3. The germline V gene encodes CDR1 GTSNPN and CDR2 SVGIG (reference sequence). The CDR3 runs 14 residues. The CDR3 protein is CAWSVWDRAEKLFF. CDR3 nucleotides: TGTGCCTGGAGTGTCTGGGACAGGGCTGAAAAACTGTTTTTT.